Below are 18 T cell receptor beta chains sequenced from a single sample in a study of blood T cell repertoires in COVID-19. Sequencing used immunoSEQ multiplex PCR; TCRdb keeps in-frame clones, though not all of them. This sample has about 54,000 clones; around 85% occur once, and the top ten carry roughly 5%. The sequencing input was peripheral blood. Receptors were obtained from a man between 35 and 55 years old with active COVID-19.

This chain's CDR3 is CASSMGRLAGKLVTDTQYF. The CDR3 DNA sequence: TGTGCCAGTAGTATGGGGCGACTAGCGGGAAAATTGGTCACAGATACGCAGTATTTT. V gene TRBV19 combines with J gene TRBJ2-3; TRBD2 agrees at 11 bases. V shed 3 bases and J 2 bases; nucleotides not matched to a gene: 13. The CDR3 has 19 residues. Germline CDR1 is LNHDA and CDR2 is SQIVND (reference sequence).

The chain has TRBV29-1 and TRBJ2-1; TRBD1 aligns across 9 bases. This CDR3 is 17 amino acids long. Germline V gene lookup returns CDR1 SQVTM and CDR2 ANQGSEA. After removal of 3 bases from V and 0 bases from J, the junction contained 9 bases not matched to a gene. The CDR3: CSVELRDRESSYNEQFF. The CDR3 DNA reads as TGCAGCGTTGAGCTGCGGGACAGGGAAAGCTCCTACAATGAGCAGTTCTTC.

This clone was recorded once. The rearrangement uses TRBV6-2 or TRBV6-3 and TRBJ2-1, with TRBD2 matching over 10 bases. With V trimmed by 5 bases and J by 6 bases, 7 bases remained unmatched. Germline V gene lookup returns CDR1 MNHEY and CDR2 SVGEGT. CDR3 length equals 15 residues. CDR3 loop: CASSRAGGPANEQFF. The CDR3 DNA sequence: TGTGCCAGCAGTCGAGCGGGAGGGCCGGCCAATGAGCAGTTCTTC.

This sequence joins TRBV30 and TRBJ1-6; tentatively, D is TRBD1 (6 bases). CDR1 is GTSNPN, CDR2 SVGIG, per germline (reference sequence). The CDR3 runs to 15 residues. Trimming shortened V by 3 bases and J by 9 bases, and 18 bases separated the two germline ends. The CDR3 DNA reads TGTGCCTGGAGCCGAAGTTGGGACACCCTTTCACCCCTCCACTTT. Amino acids: CAWSRSWDTLSPLHF.

This chain uses TRBV28 with TRBJ2-3; 8 nucleotides match TRBD2. Losses at the gene ends were 6 bases for V and 4 bases for J; bases not matched to a gene: 9. This CDR3 region has 15 residues. Germline V gene lookup returns CDR1 MDHEN and CDR2 SYDVKM. CDR3 loop: CASRRTGGWADTQYF. CDR3 bases: TGTGCCAGCAGACGAACGGGAGGGTGGGCAGATACGCAGTATTTT.

This chain uses TRBV15 with TRBJ2-1; perhaps TRBD1 as D (7 bases). Germline V gene lookup returns CDR1 LNHNV and CDR2 YYDKDF (reference sequence). The CDR3 length is 18 residues. Trimming stripped 0 bases from V and 0 bases from J, with 15 bases between. The CDR3 coding sequence is TGTGCCACCAGCAGAGAACGTGGAGGGGGCGGCTCCTACAATGAGCAGTTCTTC. Translation gives CATSRERGGGGSYNEQFF.

This chain connects TRBV28 to TRBJ2-7, with 10 bases lining up with TRBD1. CDR1 is MDHEN, CDR2 SYDVKM, per germline. Trimming at V came to 11 bases and at J to 4 bases, leaving 11 bases not matched to a gene. The CDR3 covers 14 residues. CDR3 sequence (DNA): TGTGCCGCGACAGGAGACAGGGGGCGTTACGAGCAGTACTTC. Protein product: CAATGDRGRYEQYF.

This clone was observed once. V is TRBV6-5 and J is TRBJ2-1; weak D call: TRBD1 (6 bases). The CDR3 length is 15 residues. Trimming shortened V by 7 bases and J by 5 bases, and 18 bases separated the two germline ends. Germline lookup yields CDR1 MNHEY and CDR2 SVGAGI. The chain's CDR3 is CASTPGVTVNNEQFF. CDR3 coding DNA: TGTGCCAGCACCCCAGGGGTGACAGTGAACAATGAGCAGTTCTTC.

This chain connects TRBV28 to TRBJ1-1, with TRBD1 matching over 10 bases. Looked up from germline, CDR1 is MDHEN and CDR2 is SYDVKM. The CDR3 is 17 residues long. V was pared by 4 bases and J by 4 bases, with 12 bases of the junction left unmatched. CDR3 coding DNA: TGTGCCAGCAGTTCCGCGACAGGGGGCGAAGGTAGCACTGAAGCTTTCTTT. Amino acid sequence: CASSSATGGEGSTEAFF.

This clone was detected a few times. The V call is TRBV19, the J call TRBJ1-3; 8 bases match TRBD1. This CDR3 has 19 amino acids. Germline V gene data show CDR1 as LNHDA and CDR2 as SQIVND (reference sequence). The junction had 16 bases not matched to a gene; V was cut back by 6 bases and J by 0 bases. CDR3 bases: TGTGCCAGTAGCAGCGAACCGGCCCGAGGGACAGGCTCTGGAAACACCATATATTTT. This gives the protein CASSSEPARGTGSGNTIYF.

This chain connects TRBV10-3 to TRBJ2-1; D uncertain. CDR1 and CDR2 (germline): ENHRY, SYGVKD. V lost 0 bases and J 15 bases, leaving 12 bases between the germline ends. The CDR3 spans 12 residues. CDR3 amino acids: CAISESLNSRFF. The DNA for the CDR3 is TGTGCCATCAGTGAGTCGCTAAACTCGAGGTTCTTC.

The chain carries TRBV18 and TRBJ1-1; no definite D call. The V gene's germline CDR1 is KGHSH and CDR2 LQKENI. The length of the CDR3 is 13 residues. The V end was cut by 2 bases, the J end by 1 base, with 5 bases between. The CDR3 sequence is CASSPMANTEAFF. In nucleotides, the CDR3 is TGTGCCAGCTCACCAATGGCGAACACTGAAGCTTTCTTT. Full variable domain (missing parts from reference TRBV18 and TRBJ1-1): NAGVMQNPRHLVRRRGQEARLRCSPMKGHSHVYWYRQLPEEGLKFMVYLQKENIIDESGMPKERFSAEFPKEGPSILRIQQVVRGDSAAYFCASSPMANTEAFFGQGTRLTVV.

The V gene is TRBV28, the J gene TRBJ2-3; 7 bases are shared with TRBD2. Per the germline V gene, CDR1 is MDHEN and CDR2 is SYDVKM. The CDR3 sequence is 19 residues long. V was clipped by 0 bases and J by 0 bases; unmatched bases: 12. The CDR3 DNA follows: TGTGCCAGCAGTTTATGGGGCGGGGGACGAGAGAGAAGCACAGATACGCAGTATTTT. This codes for CASSLWGGGRERSTDTQYF.

The chain couples TRBV19 to TRBJ1-5; TRBD1 might be the D (5 bases). The CDR3 has 15 residues. CDR1 and CDR2 (germline): LNHDA, SQIVND (reference sequence). The V end was cut by 1 base, the J end by 7 bases, with 14 bases between. The CDR3 bases are TGTGCCAGTAGTATAGGCGGCAGGGTTGGGCAGCCCCAGCATTTT. It specifies CASSIGGRVGQPQHF.

This chain uses TRBV19 with TRBJ1-1, with 9 bases identical to TRBD1. The CDR3 runs 17 residues. V shed 5 bases, J shed 1 base, and the junction held 11 bases outside the gene matches. From germline, CDR1 is LNHDA and CDR2 SQIVND (reference sequence). The CDR3 DNA reads TGTGCCAGTAGTCTGTGGACAGGGGCGGGGAAGAACACTGAAGCTTTCTTT. Protein sequence: CASSLWTGAGKNTEAFF.

This rearrangement joins TRBV19 to TRBJ1-3, with 7 bases aligning to TRBD1. Germline V CDR1 and CDR2: LNHDA, SQIVND (reference sequence). J lost 5 bases, V lost 7 bases, and 11 bases had no gene match. The length of the CDR3 is 15 residues. CDR3 nucleotide sequence: TGTGCCAGTACCCGGGTTGGGACAGACAGAAACACCATATATTTT. Translating gives CASTRVGTDRNTIYF.

V usage is TRBV15 and J usage is TRBJ2-1; 8 positions match TRBD1. V was pared by 1 base and J by 5 bases, with 7 bases of the junction left unmatched. The CDR3 consists of 16 residues. Germline assignment: CDR1 LNHNV and CDR2 YYDKDF (reference sequence). The CDR3 protein is CATSRGSGTGNNEQFF. The CDR3 nucleotides are TGTGCCACCAGCAGAGGTTCCGGGACAGGAAACAATGAGCAGTTCTTC.

The gene calls are TRBV7-9 and TRBJ2-1; 14 nucleotides line up with TRBD2. The germline V gene encodes CDR1 SEHNR and CDR2 FQNEAQ (reference sequence). The CDR3 sequence is 17 residues long. V lost 7 bases and J lost 3; bases outside the gene matches: 8. In DNA form, the CDR3 reads TGTGCCAGCAAAACCGGGACTAGCGGGAGCTACTACAATGAGCAGTTCTTC. Protein product: CASKTGTSGSYYNEQFF.